This T cell receptor beta chain was captured in a study of cytomegalovirus exposure and HLA in healthy donors (dated by TCRdb to about 2017). Study-wide context: An earlier analysis of 587 of the donors reported around 280 Gb of sequence data and around 100 million unique TCR beta sequences obtained from about 179 million T cells. About 280 gigabases of sequencing data and around 85 million unique TCR sequences made up an early release that covered approximately 700 HLA-typed donors. The genetic ancestry cluster associated with self-reported Caucasian donors included about 81% of the roughly 400 genotyped donors. The study aimed to test whether signatures of past pathogen exposure could be identified by cataloging public T cell receptors. The T cell repertoires of around 670 subjects were profiled by immunosequencing and related to cytomegalovirus serostatus. Besides the first cohort of roughly 660 subjects, a separate validation cohort made up of some 110 different subjects was used. High-throughput TCR immunosequencing, statistical association of individual TCRs with disease status, and machine learning were combined to predict cytomegalovirus infection status. In a later analysis, previously published TCR beta repertoires from 500 to 750 donors were re-analyzed and high-resolution HLA genotyping was added so that TCR occurrence patterns could be studied. The later analysis used no new phenotypic data to find candidate immune exposures, relying instead on TCR beta sequences and their occurrence across donors. In an earlier analysis of more than 550 of the donors, high-throughput TCR beta sequencing was used to judge whether each TCR beta V gene segment behaved as functional or pseudogenic. Donor age, sex, ethnicity and CMV serostatus were collected together with the repertoire data. In a later genetic analysis, genome-wide SNP genotypes for about 55% of the 666 donors were used, and that subset was treated as a discovery cohort. Every discovery cohort repertoire had been produced on one sequencing platform. HLA typing covered class I and class II loci at four-digit resolution. The number of typed donors differed by locus: about 620-630 for A, B, C, DRB1 and DQB1; approximately 520 for DQA1; 600 to 610 for DPA1; and about 450 for DPB1. Five DR-DQ haplotypes were treated as single units for association and clustering because of strong linkage in the cohort. Across approximately 400 genotyped donors of the cohort, an average of approximately 220,000 unique TCR beta nucleotide sequences per donor were sequenced, and roughly 20% of those sequences were non-productive.

From the cysteine through the phenylalanine, the CDR3 covers 14 amino acids. The retained sequence is limited to the CDR3, 42 bases, with the frame set at the first base. Trimming removed 3 bases from V and 6 bases from J, leaving 15 bases between the germline ends. The germline V gene (reference sequence) yields SEHNR for CDR1 and FQNEAQ for CDR2. In total, more than 500 healthy bone marrow donors made up the cohort. At the time of sampling, all cohort members were nominally healthy, though unrecorded immune exposures were likely present. The donor was CMV seropositive and was included in the group of 250 to 300 seropositive cohort members. Each donor provided a peripheral blood sample, and peripheral blood mononuclear cells were used for TCR beta sequencing. Genomic DNA was extracted from the blood cell samples with the Qiagen DNeasy Blood Extraction Kit. Library method: the immunoSEQ multiplex PCR assay. The multiplex PCR relied on a mix of 60 forward primers for TCR Vbeta segments and 13 reverse primers for TCR Jbeta segments. Amplification of the CDR3 region of rearranged TCR beta genes was performed with a multiplex PCR assay on genomic DNA. The amplified TCR beta libraries were sequenced on the Illumina HiSeq System as 87-base-pair reads. Concerning the study's data processing: Across the 670 or so repertoires, a later analysis counted roughly 77 million unique TCR beta chains, roughly 11 million of which were shared by at least two donors. To remove PCR and sequencing errors, raw reads were error-corrected and collapsed into unique sequences using a nearest-neighbor algorithm that merged closely related sequences. Alignment of CDR3 sequences to IMGT reference sequences was used to assign V, D and J gene segments. Each retained sequence needed at least a six-nucleotide match to both a V gene segment and a J gene segment. A rearrangement was called productive if the CDR3 had no stop codons and remained in frame with V and J, and every other rearrangement was called non-productive. CDR3 was defined according to IMGT convention as the region running from the second conserved V-encoded cysteine to the conserved J-encoded phenylalanine. The earlier analysis of about 500 of the donors excluded sequences that lacked an unambiguous match to a single V gene segment. In an earlier analysis of approximately 500 of the donors, a V segment was called functional when productive rearrangements were above 56.7%, and segregating when the standard deviation between donors exceeded 5%. To diagnose cytomegalovirus status from the catalog of TCR beta chain sequences, a statistical classification framework was built. V and J gene assignment, in a later analysis, came from comparing TCR nucleotide sequences with IMGT/GENE-DB human TR gene sequences. The TCRdist pipeline was used in a later analysis to assign CDR3 sequences and most-parsimonious VDJ recombination scenarios. In a later analysis, each TCR beta chain was defined by its CDR3 amino acid sequence together with its V-gene family, and reads lacking a unique V-gene family were excluded. As a way to deal with suspected cross-contamination and a sequencing artifact, a later analysis dropped nearly 600 nucleotide sequences that were highly shared and had low generation probability. A later analysis calculated a clonal expansion index for each public chain from normalized within-repertoire ranks of inferred template counts. In a later analysis, generation probabilities were computed with a VDJ recombination model fitted to out-of-frame rearrangements, and the resulting probabilities were checked against IGoR. A later analysis scored TCR-TCR, TCR-HLA and TCR-CMV co-occurrence with hypergeometric tests, applying a repertoire-size bias correction to TCR pairs. To estimate false discovery rates, a later analysis permuted the HLA or CMV assignments 20 times. A later analysis grouped co-occurring TCRs with DBSCAN, adding TCRdist sequence similarity when clustering within HLA-allele-positive subsets. Repertoires with fewer than 30,000 or more than 120,000 public chains, plus five repertoires with anomalous nucleotide sharing, were excluded from co-occurrence clustering. Imported from immuneACCESS, the table was reduced by TCRdb to in-frame sequences with V and J called. These copies leave out some clones; in studies compared against another copy, an unresolved V gene accounts for under half, and the cause of the remainder is not known. V, J and clone size reflect that table, while D and trimming were determined from the DNA. Present in this sample are 110,000 to 150,000 clones, roughly four fifths of which were seen just once. Together, the top ten hold about 3.9% of the sample.

Results the study describes overall, beyond this receptor: In both the original and validation cohorts, the classifier was reported to diagnose cytomegalovirus status with high specificity and sensitivity. A further reported finding was that TCR beta sequences accurately predicted the HLA-A and HLA-B alleles for most subjects in the first cohort. According to a later analysis, TCR association rates differed among HLA loci, with DRB1 alleles showing the most associated TCRs and HLA-C alleles showing the fewest. Because HLA typing was missing for some donors at each locus, association tests included only the typed subset. The presence/absence analyses assumed that sequencing depth was roughly uniform across donors, and that assumption may not be true. A later analysis associated approximately 17,000 TCR beta sequences with specific HLA alleles at a false discovery rate of 0.05. The study listed 150 to 200 TCR beta chains as associated with cytomegalovirus. An earlier analysis of approximately 600 of the donors showed that most TCR beta V segments appeared in productive rearrangements either about 87% or about 30% of the time, which broadly matched IMGT annotations. This cohort had only TCR beta chains sequenced, and the lack of alpha or paired-chain data limited which features could be detected. In a later analysis, most CMV-associated TCR beta chains were found to appear HLA-restricted, with HLA associations seemingly driven largely by CMV exposure. Compared with the approximately 710-donor mean, donors in an Asian-associated ancestry cluster had fewer N-insertions in productive TCRs, according to a later genetic analysis. A cluster of highly shared sequence variants was judged likely to be a technical artifact of the sequencing pipeline. The authors suggested that the approach could potentially be generalized to other disease states and immunological phenotypes. Several of the top co-occurrence clusters appeared to be linked to parvovirus B19, influenza, CMV and Epstein-Barr virus, according to a later analysis. Correlated functional status among segregating V segments might be attributable to linkage disequilibrium, but an unknown experimental factor could not be ruled out. Because the 87-base-pair reads could not distinguish some IMGT-functional V segments, including TRBV6-2 and TRBV6-3, those segments were excluded. In a later analysis, HLA-associated TCR beta chains showed more clonal expansion and lower generation probabilities than non-associated chains that were equally common. Approximately 18 rarely observed V segments, including chromosome 9 orphons, were excluded from the earlier analysis of approximately 500 of the donors because counts were too low. In vitro tests confirmed that a few of the cytomegalovirus-associated TCR beta chains recognize cytomegalovirus antigens. Across donors, most TCR sequences were observed very rarely, whereas some public TCRs were present in many individuals. A later genetic analysis associated a missense DCLRE1C variant with V-gene and J-gene trimming of TCR beta chains, and an independent cohort replicated the association. Immune exposure information for the cohort was limited to CMV serostatus. When HLA alleles, especially DR and DQ, strongly co-occurred, attributing TCR associations to individual alleles was difficult.

Points on this clone: The specificity of this receptor is unknown. The sample holds no much larger clone one base away, and base qualities are not on file.

The sample taken for sequencing was PBMCs. This sequence originates from a man aged 40-49 years in good health and CMV-seropositive. Here the chain combines TRBV7-9 and TRBJ2-7; TRBD1 is a weak D gene call, 7 bases matching. The CDR3 protein is CASSLLSGGGEQYF. The sequenced DNA is TGTGCCAGCAGCTTGTTGTCAGGGGGAGGCGAGCAGTACTTC.